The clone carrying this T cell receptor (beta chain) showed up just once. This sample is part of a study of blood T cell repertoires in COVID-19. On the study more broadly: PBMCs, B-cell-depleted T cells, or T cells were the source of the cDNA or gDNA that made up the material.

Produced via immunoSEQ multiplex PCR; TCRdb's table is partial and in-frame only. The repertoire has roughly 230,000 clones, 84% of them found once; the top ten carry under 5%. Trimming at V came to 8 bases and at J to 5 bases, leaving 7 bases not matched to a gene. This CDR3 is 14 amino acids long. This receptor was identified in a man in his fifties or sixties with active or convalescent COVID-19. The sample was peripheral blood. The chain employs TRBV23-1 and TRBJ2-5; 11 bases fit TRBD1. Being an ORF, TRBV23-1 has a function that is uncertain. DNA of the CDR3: TGCGCCAGCGGTACGGACAGGGGGCATGAGACCCAGTACTTC. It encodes CASGTDRGHETQYF.